A single T cell receptor (beta chain) is shown here with its context. This clonotype came up a few times. It has no known antigen specificity. No much larger clone is present one base from it, and per-base qualities are unavailable. The data stem from a study of T-cell reconstitution after alpha-beta-depleted transplantation in children (TCRdb year 2016). With respect to the entire study: T-cell immune reconstitution after TCRalphabeta/CD19-depleted allogeneic hematopoietic cell transplantation in children was quantitatively tracked in the study by means of TCR repertoire profiling.

This specimen's treatment or condition label, per the study, means: allogeneic hematopoietic cell transplantation with graft depleted of TCRalphabeta T cells and CD19 B cells. The transplant recipients were children given TCRalphabeta/CD19-depleted allogeneic hematopoietic cell grafts. Library preparation was by PCR. Sequencing was carried out with an Illumina HiSeq 2500. Molecular barcoding was employed in the preparation of TCR libraries, with unique molecular identifiers being used to normalize TCRbeta repertoire quantification. TCRdb passed the public sequencing reads through fastp at Q25 and MiXCR, retaining productive beta sequences. Identical CDR3 proteins give one entry, which carries the most common genes and DNA. This sample comprises approximately 400,000 distinct CDR3 sequences, 15% to 20% of them detected only once. The ten biggest clones cover around 28% of the sample. General study outcomes and caveats: Over the following months the frequencies of hyperexpanded clones went down, and after one year T-cell counts and TCRbeta diversity were mostly credited to newly produced T cells. In some patients, high TCRbeta diversity at day 60 was attributed to recipient T cells and intrathymic progenitors that had survived conditioning. The apparently early alphabetaT-cell count recovery about two months after transplant was reportedly dependent on only several hundred rapidly expanded clones derived from non-depleted graft cells.

The V and J ends are trimmed by 6 bases and 9 bases, leaving 8 bases between them. CDR1 MNHEY and CDR2 SMNVEV are derived from the germline V gene (reference sequence). The CDR3, cysteine through phenylalanine, is 11 amino acids long. The DNA shown is the 33-base CDR3, in frame from base 1. The chain links TRBV27 with TRBJ2-2; no D segment can be confidently identified. The sequence came from a boy younger than two who had a stem cell transplant for Wiskott-Aldrich syndrome, so the T cells may come from the graft donor. The sequencing here drew on PBMCs, mostly from graft donor cells, taken 360 days after TCRalphabeta/CD19-depleted stem cell transplant. For the CDR3, the sequence is CASSPSRELFF. The nucleotides are TGTGCCAGCAGCCCCTCACGGGAGCTGTTTTTT.